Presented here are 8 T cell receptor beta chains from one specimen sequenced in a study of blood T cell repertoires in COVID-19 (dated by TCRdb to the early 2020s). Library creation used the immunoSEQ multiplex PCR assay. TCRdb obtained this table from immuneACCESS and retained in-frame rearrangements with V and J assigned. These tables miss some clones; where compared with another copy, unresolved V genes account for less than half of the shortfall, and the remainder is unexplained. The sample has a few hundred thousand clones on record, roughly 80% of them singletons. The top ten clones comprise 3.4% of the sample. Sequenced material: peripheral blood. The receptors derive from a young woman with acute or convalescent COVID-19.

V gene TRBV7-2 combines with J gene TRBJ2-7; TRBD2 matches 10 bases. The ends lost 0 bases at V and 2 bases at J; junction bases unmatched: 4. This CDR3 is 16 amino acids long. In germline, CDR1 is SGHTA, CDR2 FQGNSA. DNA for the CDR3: TGTGCCAGCAGCTTAGCGCCGCTAGCGGGAGCCTACGAGCAGTACTTC. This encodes CASSLAPLAGAYEQYF.

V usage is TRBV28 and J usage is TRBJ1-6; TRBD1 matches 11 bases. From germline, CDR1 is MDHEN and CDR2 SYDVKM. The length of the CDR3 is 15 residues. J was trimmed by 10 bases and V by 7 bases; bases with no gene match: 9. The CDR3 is CASKNRDRGVSPLHF. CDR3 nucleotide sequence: TGTGCCAGCAAAAACCGGGACAGGGGGGTCTCACCCCTCCACTTT.

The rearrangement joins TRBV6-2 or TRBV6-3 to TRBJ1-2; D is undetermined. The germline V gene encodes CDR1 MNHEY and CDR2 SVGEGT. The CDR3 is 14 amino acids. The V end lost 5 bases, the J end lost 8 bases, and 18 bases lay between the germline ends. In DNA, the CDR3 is TGTGCCAGCAGTCGCCAAATCCACCGAGGGGGCTACACCTTC. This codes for CASSRQIHRGGYTF.

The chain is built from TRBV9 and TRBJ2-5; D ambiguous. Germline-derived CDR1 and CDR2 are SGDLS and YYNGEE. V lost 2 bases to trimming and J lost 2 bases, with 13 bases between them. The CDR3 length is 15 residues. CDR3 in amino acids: CASSVRSVFQETQYF. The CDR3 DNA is TGTGCCAGCAGCGTTCGATCGGTGTTTCAAGAGACCCAGTACTTC.

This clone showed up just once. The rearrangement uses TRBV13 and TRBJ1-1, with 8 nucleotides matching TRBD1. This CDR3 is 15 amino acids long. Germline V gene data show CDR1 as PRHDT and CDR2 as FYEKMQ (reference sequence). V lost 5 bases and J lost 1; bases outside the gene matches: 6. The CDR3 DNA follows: TGTGCCAGCAGCCAAAGGACAGGGCAGAACACTGAAGCTTTCTTT. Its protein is CASSQRTGQNTEAFF. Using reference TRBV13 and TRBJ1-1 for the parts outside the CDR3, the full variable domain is AAGVIQSPRHLIKEKRETATLKCYPIPRHDTVYWYQQGPGQDPQFLISFYEKMQSDKGSIPDRFSAQQFSDYHSELNMSSLELGDSALYFCASSQRTGQNTEAFFGQGTRLTVV.

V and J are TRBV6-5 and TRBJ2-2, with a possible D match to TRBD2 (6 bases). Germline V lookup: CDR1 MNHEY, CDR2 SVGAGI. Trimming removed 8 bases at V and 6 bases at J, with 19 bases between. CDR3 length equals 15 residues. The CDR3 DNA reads TGTGCCAGCGCTTTTAACGCGGGACCGGCCGGGGAGCTGTTTTTT. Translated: CASAFNAGPAGELFF.

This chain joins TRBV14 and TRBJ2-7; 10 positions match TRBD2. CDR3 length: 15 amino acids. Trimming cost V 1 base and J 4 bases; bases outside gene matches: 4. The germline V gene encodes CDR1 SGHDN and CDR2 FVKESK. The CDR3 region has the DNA TGTGCCAGCAGCCAAGCGACTAGCGGGTTTTACGAGCAGTACTTC. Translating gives CASSQATSGFYEQYF. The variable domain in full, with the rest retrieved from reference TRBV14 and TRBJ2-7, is EAGVTQFPSHSVIEKGQTVTLRCDPISGHDNLYWYRRVMGKEIKFLLHFVKESKQDESGMPNNRFLAERTGGTYSTLKVQPAELEDSGVYFCASSQATSGFYEQYFGPGTRLTVT.

CDR3 amino acids: CASSPGASGANEQFF. CDR3 sequence (DNA): TGTGCCAGCAGCCCCGGGGCTAGCGGGGCCAATGAGCAGTTCTTC. V and J are TRBV13 and TRBJ2-1; 9 bases map to TRBD2. Germline V CDR1 and CDR2: PRHDT, FYEKMQ (reference sequence). CDR3 size: 15 residues. The J segment lost 6 bases and the V segment lost 5 bases, leaving 8 bases of the junction unmatched.